One sample yielded the 19 T cell receptor beta chains listed below, sequenced in a study of response to subunit inactivated influenza vaccine. TCRdb reprocessed the RT-PCR reads via MiXCR and lists one record per CDR3 protein. Among around 650,000 distinct CDR3 sequences listed, about 15% were seen once. The sample here was PBMCs from blood, taken 12 days after vaccination. Receptor source: a man aged 50-59 years who received an inactivated influenza vaccine.

The chain joins TRBV28 to TRBJ2-6; D unclear. CDR3 length: 17 amino acids. Germline assignment: CDR1 MDHEN and CDR2 SYDVKM. Trimming removed 6 bases from V and 0 bases from J, with 15 bases in between. The CDR3 coding sequence is TGTGCCAGCAGCCCTCGGCAGGTCAGCTCTGGGGCCAACGTCCTGACTTTC. This encodes CASSPRQVSSGANVLTF.

The chain couples TRBV11-2 to TRBJ2-1; 8 positions agree with TRBD2. J gave up 1 base and V 1 base, and 9 bases lay outside the gene matches. The CDR3 runs to 18 residues. Germline V gene sequence: CDR1 SGHAT, CDR2 FQNNGV. The CDR3 spells CASSLVGSAGGSYNEQFF. As DNA, the CDR3 is TGTGCCAGCAGCTTAGTTGGGTCGGCGGGGGGTTCCTACAATGAGCAGTTCTTC.

This chain links TRBV11-1 with TRBJ2-7; 7 nucleotides agree with TRBD1. Germline V gene sequence: CDR1 SGHAT, CDR2 FQDESV (reference sequence). The CDR3 consists of 19 residues. The ends lost 3 bases at V and 0 bases at J; junction bases unmatched: 17. CDR3: CASSFPPPRLGGASYEQYF. In DNA, the CDR3 is TGTGCCAGCAGCTTCCCACCACCACGATTAGGGGGCGCCTCCTACGAGCAGTACTTC. Drawing the rest from reference TRBV11-1 and TRBJ2-7, the complete variable domain is EAEVAQSPRYKITEKSQAVAFWCDPISGHATLYWYRQILGQGPELLVQFQDESVVDDSQLPKDRFSAERLKGVDSTLKIQPAELGDSAMYLCASSFPPPRLGGASYEQYFGPGTRLTVT.

This clonotype occurred a few times. The chain couples TRBV6-1 to TRBJ2-1; 12 positions match TRBD1. V lost 7 bases, J lost 10 bases, and 11 bases stayed unmatched. The V gene's germline CDR1 is MNHNS and CDR2 SASEGT. This CDR3 is 15 amino acids long. Here the CDR3 reads CASNSRDRGHEEQFF. Written as DNA, the CDR3 is TGTGCCAGCAACTCCCGGGACAGGGGGCATGAGGAGCAGTTCTTC.

This clonotype appeared many times. The gene calls are TRBV12-3 or TRBV12-4 and TRBJ2-1; the D is unclear. The V end lost 7 bases, the J end lost 3 bases, and 10 bases lay between the germline ends. The CDR3 has 13 amino acids. Written as DNA, the CDR3 is TGTGCCAGCAAACTCGACGGCTACAATGAGCAGTTCTTC. It is translated as CASKLDGYNEQFF.

This CDR3 reads CASSYFIGQAINQYF. CDR3 coding DNA: TGTGCCAGCAGTTATTTCATCGGACAGGCCATTAACCAGTACTTC. The chain links TRBV6-2 or TRBV6-3 to TRBJ2-5; 7 bases fit TRBD1. Losses at the gene ends were 3 bases for V and 10 bases for J; bases not matched to a gene: 14. The CDR3 sequence is 15 residues long. CDR1 and CDR2 from the germline V gene are MNHEY and SVGEGT.

The chain links TRBV12-3 or TRBV12-4 to TRBJ2-3; D may correspond to TRBD1 or TRBD2 (5 bases each). CDR3 length: 15 amino acids. V lost 6 bases and J 1 base, leaving 14 bases between the germline ends. CDR3 sequence reads: CASRGMGTRTDTQYF. CDR3 nucleotide sequence: TGTGCCAGCAGGGGAATGGGGACCCGCACAGATACGCAGTATTTT.

The V call is TRBV20-1, the J call TRBJ1-2; 9 bases align to TRBD1. The V gene end was trimmed by 6 bases and the J gene end by 4 bases; junction bases not matched to a gene: 6. Germline V lookup: CDR1 DFQATT, CDR2 SNEGSKA (reference sequence). The CDR3 loop spans 13 amino acids. CDR3 loop: CSATQGAGYGYTF. The DNA of the CDR3 is TGCAGTGCGACACAGGGGGCAGGCTATGGCTACACCTTC.

This clonotype was seen ten or more times. The chain links TRBV29-1 to TRBJ2-2, with D tentatively TRBD1 (6 bases). V lost 7 bases, J lost 4 bases, and 13 bases lay in between. Germline CDR1 reads SQVTM; CDR2 reads ANQGSEA. The CDR3 consists of 13 residues. In DNA, the CDR3 is TGCAGCGCAAGGGGGTTAGGCACCGGGGAGCTGTTTTTT. It translates to CSARGLGTGELFF.

This clonotype was seen at least ten times. The chain uses TRBV5-1 and TRBJ2-7, with a tentative D call TRBD2 (6 bases). The CDR3 extends over 15 amino acids. Germline CDR1 reads SGHRS; CDR2 reads YFSETQ. V was trimmed by 0 bases and J by 0 bases, leaving 10 bases between them. CDR3 loop: CASSLAPGSSYEQYF. The CDR3 DNA is TGCGCCAGCAGCTTGGCTCCCGGGAGCTCCTACGAGCAGTACTTC.

V and J are TRBV10-3 and TRBJ2-4; 10 bases fit TRBD2. Germline values: CDR1 ENHRY, CDR2 SYGVKD. With 4 bases clipped from V and 3 bases from J, the junction kept 15 bases outside the gene matches. This CDR3 region has 19 residues. The CDR3 DNA sequence: TGTGCCATCAGTGGGCCGCGGCTAGCGGGAGAGGGGAGCAAAAACATTCAGTACTTC. It codes for CAISGPRLAGEGSKNIQYF.

This clonotype was picked up a small number of times. The chain's CDR3 is CSASKAGGQETQYF. In DNA form, the CDR3 reads TGCAGTGCTAGCAAGGCAGGGGGCCAAGAGACCCAGTACTTC. The J gene is TRBJ2-5, the V gene TRBV20-1; 7 nucleotides align to TRBD1. V was clipped by 3 bases and J by 1 base; unmatched bases: 5. CDR1 and CDR2 from the germline V gene are DFQATT and SNEGSKA (reference sequence). The CDR3 loop spans 14 amino acids.

This clonotype was picked up a small number of times. The V call is TRBV7-9, the J call TRBJ2-5; D gene uncertain. Trimming removed 5 bases at V and 6 bases at J, with 7 bases between. CDR3 length: 11 residues. Looked up from germline, CDR1 is SEHNR and CDR2 is FQNEAQ (reference sequence). CDR3 in DNA: TGTGCCAGCAGCCCCGAGCAGACCCAGTACTTC. Translated, it gives CASSPEQTQYF.

The J gene is TRBJ2-1, the V gene TRBV3-1; TRBD2 aligns across 11 bases. Trimming cost V 4 bases and J 0 bases; bases outside gene matches: 11. Germline-derived CDR1 and CDR2 are LGHDT and YNNKEL (reference sequence). The CDR3 length is 19 residues. The CDR3 is CASSPRLAGMDSSYNEQFF. The CDR3 DNA follows: TGTGCCAGCAGCCCCAGACTAGCGGGGATGGATAGCTCCTACAATGAGCAGTTCTTC.

V usage is TRBV10-2 and J usage is TRBJ2-2; D not certain. CDR1 and CDR2 from the germline V gene are WSHSY and SAAADI. This CDR3 region has 13 residues. Trimming shortened V by 3 bases and J by 7 bases, and 9 bases separated the two germline ends. CDR3 amino acids: CASSDTVYGELFF. In DNA form, the CDR3 reads TGCGCCAGCAGTGACACCGTTTACGGGGAGCTGTTTTTT.

The chain carries TRBV6-2 or TRBV6-3 and TRBJ2-5, with 8 bases identical to TRBD1. V was pared by 6 bases and J by 3 bases, with 6 bases of the junction left unmatched. CDR3 length: 14 residues. Germline CDR1 is MNHEY and CDR2 is SVGEGT. CDR3 sequence (DNA): TGTGCCAGCAGGGAGACAGGGGCAAAAGAGACCCAGTACTTC. This sequence encodes CASRETGAKETQYF.

The chain is built from TRBV7-3 and TRBJ2-1; tentatively, D is TRBD2 (6 bases). The length of the CDR3 is 16 residues. Germline assignment: CDR1 SGHTA and CDR2 FQGTGA. Trimming took off 5 bases at V and 9 bases at J, with 23 bases between the two ends. The CDR3 DNA sequence: TGTGCCAGCAGCGACCTTGGGGGGAAGGAAAAACCTGAGCAGTTCTTC. This translates into CASSDLGGKEKPEQFF.

This clonotype was detected only a few times. CDR3 bases: TGTGCCAGCAGCTCCCCGGGACTAGTTGAGCAGTTCTTC. Translated, it gives CASSSPGLVEQFF. The V gene is TRBV7-8, the J gene TRBJ2-1; 8 positions agree with TRBD2. This CDR3 region has 13 residues. The V segment lost 4 bases and the J segment 9 bases; nucleotides outside the gene matches: 5. Germline CDR1 reads SGHVS; CDR2 reads FQNEAQ. Supplemented by reference TRBV7-8 and TRBJ2-1, the full variable domain reads GAGVSQSPRYKVAKRGQDVALRCDPISGHVSLFWYQQALGQGPEFLTYFQNEAQLDKSGLPSDRFFAERPEGSVSTLKIQRTQQEDSAVYLCASSSPGLVEQFFGPGTRLTVL.

In its sample, this clonotype was seen a few times. The rearrangement links TRBV29-1 to TRBJ2-3, with TRBD2 identical over 9 bases. The V and J ends lost 3 bases and 1 base, in that order; junction bases with no gene match: 5. This CDR3 is built from 15 residues. Per germline, CDR1 SQVTM and CDR2 ANQGSEA. CDR3 DNA: TGCAGCGTTGAGGAGACTAGCGGTCGCACAGATACGCAGTATTTT. Its protein product is CSVEETSGRTDTQYF.